This T cell receptor beta chain emerged from a study of blood T cell repertoires in COVID-19. CDR3 length equals 16 residues. In germline, CDR1 is SNHLY, CDR2 FYNNEI. The V end lost 10 bases, the J end lost 0 bases, and 18 bases lay between the germline ends. Original handling: Estimates of nucleated cell counts were drawn from the amplification of reference gene primers. Produced via immunoSEQ multiplex PCR; TCRdb's table is partial and in-frame only. The V and J calls and clone size were taken over from that table, and D and trimming were inferred from the DNA. The data hold more than 100,000 clones, with almost 85% observed a single time.

The source of this sequence is a man aged 55 to 69 with acute or convalescent COVID-19. The sample comprised peripheral blood. This chain connects TRBV2 to TRBJ2-2; tentative D call: TRBD2 (7 bases). The DNA for the CDR3 is TGTGCCACACGGGGGGCGGGAGAGGCGAACACCGGGGAGCTGTTTTTT. Translation: CATRGAGEANTGELFF.